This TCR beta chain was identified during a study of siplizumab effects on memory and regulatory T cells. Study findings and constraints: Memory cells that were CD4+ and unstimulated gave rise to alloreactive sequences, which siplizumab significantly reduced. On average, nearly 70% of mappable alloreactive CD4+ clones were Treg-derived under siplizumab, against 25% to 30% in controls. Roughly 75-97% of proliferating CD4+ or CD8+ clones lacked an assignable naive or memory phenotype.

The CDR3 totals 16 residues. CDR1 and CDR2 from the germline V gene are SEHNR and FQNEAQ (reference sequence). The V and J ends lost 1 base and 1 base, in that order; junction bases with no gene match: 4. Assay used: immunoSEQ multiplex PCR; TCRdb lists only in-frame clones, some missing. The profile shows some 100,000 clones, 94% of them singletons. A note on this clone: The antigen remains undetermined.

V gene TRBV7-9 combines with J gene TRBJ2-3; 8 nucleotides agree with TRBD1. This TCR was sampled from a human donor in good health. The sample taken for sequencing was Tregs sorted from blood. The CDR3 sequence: CASSLGRGRGTDTQYF. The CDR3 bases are TGTGCCAGCAGCTTAGGCAGGGGGCGCGGCACAGATACGCAGTATTTT.